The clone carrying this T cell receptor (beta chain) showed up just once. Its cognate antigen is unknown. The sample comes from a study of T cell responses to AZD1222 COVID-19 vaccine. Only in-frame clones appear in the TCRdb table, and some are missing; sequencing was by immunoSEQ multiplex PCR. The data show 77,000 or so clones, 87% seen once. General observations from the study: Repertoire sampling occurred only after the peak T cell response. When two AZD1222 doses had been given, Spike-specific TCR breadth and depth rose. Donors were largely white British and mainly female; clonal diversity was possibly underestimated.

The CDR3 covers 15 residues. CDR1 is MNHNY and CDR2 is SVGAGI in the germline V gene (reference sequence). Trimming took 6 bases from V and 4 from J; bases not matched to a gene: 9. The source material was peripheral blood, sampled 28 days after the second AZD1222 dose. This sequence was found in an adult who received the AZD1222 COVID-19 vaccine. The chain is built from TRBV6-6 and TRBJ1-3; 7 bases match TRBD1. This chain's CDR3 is CASSPTGSFGNTIYF. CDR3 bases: TGTGCCAGCAGCCCGACAGGGTCCTTCGGAAACACCATATATTTT.